This TCR beta chain is from a study of shared clonotypes between healthy human individuals. Sequenced by immunoSEQ multiplex PCR; TCRdb stores in-frame clones only, minus some. The sample gives about 2.4 million clones, roughly 92% of which show up once; over 0.12% is in the top ten. CDR3 length equals 16 residues. The rearrangement uses TRBV21-1 and TRBJ2-3. TRBV21-1 is assigned pseudogene status. The receptor's source is a man younger than 35 in good health. Sequenced material: naive CD4+ T cells sorted from blood. Subset given: CD45RA+ positively selected. In DNA form, the CDR3 reads TGTGCCAGCAGCACGGGGCGGGCGGCTAGCACAGATACGCAGTATTTT. It translates to CASSTGRAASTDTQYF.